The 21 T cell receptor beta chains presented below share a single source sample, sequenced in a study of blood T cell repertoires in COVID-19. The table came from immunoSEQ multiplex PCR; TCRdb's copy has only in-frame clones and leaves some out. The table shows under 100,000 clones, with around 88% occurring only once. Sequenced material: peripheral blood. The receptors derive from a man aged 25-45 years with acute or convalescent COVID-19.

This clone was counted between two and nine times. V and J are TRBV28 and TRBJ1-2; 9 bases line up with TRBD1. Trimming cost V 6 bases and J 8 bases; bases outside gene matches: 16. Germline CDR1 reads MDHEN; CDR2 reads SYDVKM. The CDR3 totals 16 residues. CDR3 sequence (DNA): TGTGCCAGCAGCCAGGGACAGGGCGTCCCAGTGGGAGGCTACACCTTC. Its protein product is CASSQGQGVPVGGYTF.

There are a few counts of this clone. V usage is TRBV2 and J usage is TRBJ1-4; D may be TRBD1 (6 bases). Germline CDR1 and CDR2: SNHLY and FYNNEI. The CDR3 has 20 amino acids. Trimming took 7 bases from V and 0 from J, leaving 27 bases between them. The CDR3 bases are TGTGCCAGCACGACCCGGGGGGGGCGCGGAGGCGGCGCAACTAATGAAAAACTGTTTTTT. Translated: CASTTRGGRGGGATNEKLFF. Complete variable domain (other parts from reference TRBV2 and TRBJ1-4): EPEVTQTPSHQVTQMGQEVILRCVPISNHLYFYWYRQILGQKVEFLVSFYNNEISEKSEIFDDQFSVERPDGSNFTLKIRSTKLEDSAMYFCASTTRGGRGGGATNEKLFFGSGTQLSVL.

This clone showed up just once. V and J are TRBV28 and TRBJ2-2; tentatively, D is TRBD1 (5 bases). Trimming removed 10 bases at V and 5 bases at J, with 11 bases between. Germline assignment: CDR1 MDHEN and CDR2 SYDVKM. The CDR3 spans 12 residues. The CDR3 bases are TGTGCCAATCAGGGTTATACCGGGGAGCTGTTTTTT. This translates into CANQGYTGELFF.

V gene TRBV2 combines with J gene TRBJ2-2, with D perhaps TRBD1 (6 bases). There are 17 residues in the CDR3. The germline CDR1 and CDR2 sequences are SNHLY and FYNNEI. V was shortened by 7 bases and J by 3 bases, with 21 bases between the two germline ends. The CDR3: CASTTPGQTGYTGELFF. In nucleotides, the CDR3 is TGTGCCAGCACAACCCCGGGACAAACAGGGTACACCGGGGAGCTGTTTTTT.

The chain employs TRBV6-2 or TRBV6-3 and TRBJ1-1; perhaps TRBD1 as D (5 bases). CDR1 is MNHEY, CDR2 SVGEGT, per germline. The CDR3 spans 15 residues. V was cut by 5 bases and J by 4 bases, with 17 bases left in between. The CDR3 bases are TGTGCCAGCAGTAAGAACCATCAGCAGGGCACTGAAGCTTTCTTT. This gives the protein CASSKNHQQGTEAFF.

J is TRBJ1-2 and V is TRBV9; 7 bases match TRBD1. Germline CDR1 and CDR2: SGDLS and YYNGEE. V gave up 4 bases and J gave up 3 bases; unmatched junction bases: 15. This CDR3 is 17 amino acids long. The CDR3: CASSPKATGVLHYGYTF. The CDR3 nucleotides read TGTGCCAGCAGCCCTAAAGCAACAGGGGTATTGCACTATGGCTACACCTTC.

A single count supports this clone. The genes are TRBV5-6 and TRBJ2-3; no firm D call. CDR1 is SGHDT, CDR2 YYEEEE, per germline. Trimming took 4 bases from V and 0 from J, leaving 12 bases between them. CDR3 length equals 15 residues. In nucleotides, the CDR3 is TGTGCCAGCAGCCCCGGGTTCACTAGCACAGATACGCAGTATTTT. Residues: CASSPGFTSTDTQYF. The full variable domain, its missing parts supplied by reference TRBV5-6 and TRBJ2-3, is DAGVTQSPTHLIKTRGQQVTLRCSPKSGHDTVSWYQQALGQGPQFIFQYYEEEERQRGNFPDRFSGHQFPNYSSELNVNALLLGDSALYLCASSPGFTSTDTQYFGPGTRLTVL.

The chain links TRBV28 to TRBJ2-2; TRBD2 agrees at 12 bases. The CDR3 totals 17 residues. Trimming removed 1 base from V and 6 bases from J; junction bases left unmatched: 6. Germline V gene lookup returns CDR1 MDHEN and CDR2 SYDVKM. The CDR3 sequence is CASSLFRLAGEPGELFF. CDR3 sequence (DNA): TGTGCCAGCAGTTTATTCCGACTAGCGGGAGAACCCGGGGAGCTGTTTTTT.

The chain is built from TRBV15 and TRBJ1-2, with no clear D. CDR3 length: 14 amino acids. The germline gives CDR1 LNHNV, CDR2 YYDKDF (reference sequence). The V and J ends lost 8 bases and 3 bases respectively, with 16 bases between them. CDR3 in DNA: TGTGCCACCGGGTCATTGAACAGATACTATGGCTACACCTTC. This codes for CATGSLNRYYGYTF.

The chain is built from TRBV21-1 and TRBJ1-2; the table's D call TRBD1 went unverified against the DNA. TRBV21-1 is a listed pseudogene. The CDR3 covers 14 residues. CDR3 bases: TGTGCCAGCAGCATTCCGACAGCCGTTGGGGGCTACACCTTC. The encoded protein is CASSIPTAVGGYTF.

Worth noting for this clone: Other DNA sequences of this sample code for an identical CDR3. This chain links TRBV19 with TRBJ1-5, with D perhaps TRBD1 (6 bases). V was clipped by 8 bases and J by 4 bases, with 12 bases between them. The CDR3 spans 13 residues. In germline, CDR1 is LNHDA, CDR2 SQIVND (reference sequence). The CDR3 DNA reads as TGTGCCAGTCGCCAAACAGGGAATCAGCCCCAGCATTTT. Its translation is CASRQTGNQPQHF.

The rearrangement joins TRBV20-1 to TRBJ2-7, with 8 positions matching TRBD2. The CDR3 is made up of 11 amino acids. The trim removed 3 bases at V and 7 bases at J, leaving 2 bases unmatched. In germline, CDR1 is DFQATT, CDR2 SNEGSKA (reference sequence). CDR3: CSARVAGEQYF. CDR3 nucleotides: TGCAGTGCTAGGGTAGCGGGAGAGCAGTACTTC.

The chain combines TRBV4-1 with TRBJ1-5; D unresolved. This CDR3 is built from 18 residues. Trimming pared 3 bases from V and 6 bases from J, leaving 24 bases between. The germline V gene has CDR1 MGHRA and CDR2 YSYEKL. DNA of the CDR3: TGCGCCAGCAGCCATACTCCGGGTCGAACCCGAGGAGGTCAGCCCCAGCATTTT. Protein sequence: CASSHTPGRTRGGQPQHF.

CDR3 residues: CASRHLYKGGIYEQYF. Written as DNA, the CDR3 is TGTGCCAGCAGGCACCTCTATAAAGGGGGCATCTACGAGCAGTACTTC. This chain connects TRBV5-6 to TRBJ2-7, with 7 bases aligning to TRBD1. The CDR3 covers 16 residues. With 5 bases clipped from V and 3 bases from J, the junction kept 14 bases outside the gene matches. CDR1 and CDR2 (germline): SGHDT, YYEEEE. Using reference TRBV5-6 and TRBJ2-7 for the parts outside the CDR3, the full variable domain is DAGVTQSPTHLIKTRGQQVTLRCSPKSGHDTVSWYQQALGQGPQFIFQYYEEEERQRGNFPDRFSGHQFPNYSSELNVNALLLGDSALYLCASRHLYKGGIYEQYFGPGTRLTVT.

The rearrangement joins TRBV7-2 to TRBJ2-3; 10 nucleotides line up with TRBD1. The CDR3 contains 13 residues. The germline CDR1 and CDR2 sequences are SGHTA and FQGNSA. With V trimmed by 5 bases and J by 6 bases, 2 bases remained unmatched. The CDR3 DNA sequence: TGTGCCAGCAGCCCGGACAGGGGGGATACGCAGTATTTT. It is translated as CASSPDRGDTQYF. Based on the CDR3 plus reference TRBV7-2 and TRBJ2-3, the full variable domain is GAGVSQSPSNKVTEKGKDVELRCDPISGHTALYWYRQSLGQGLEFLIYFQGNSAPDKSGLPSDRFSAERTGGSVSTLTIQRTQQEDSAVYLCASSPDRGDTQYFGPGTRLTVL.

J is TRBJ2-1 and V is TRBV7-9; tentative D call: TRBD2 (5 bases). Trimming took 11 bases from V and 6 from J, leaving 11 bases between them. The CDR3 spans 11 residues. The germline gives CDR1 SEHNR, CDR2 FQNEAQ (reference sequence). The CDR3 protein is CAGEAANEQFF. As DNA, the CDR3 is TGTGCCGGGGAAGCGGCCAATGAGCAGTTCTTC.

This clone has a handful of counts. The rearrangement joins TRBV21-1 to TRBJ2-3; the table's D gene call, TRBD1, was not cross checked with the DNA. TRBV21-1 is classified as a pseudogene. The CDR3 is 17 residues long. CDR3 nucleotides: TGTGCCAGCAGCATGGTCAGGGGGCGCCCTGGCACAGATACGCAGTATTTT. Translated, it gives CASSMVRGRPGTDTQYF.

The chain couples TRBV30 to TRBJ2-5; no firm D call. The V end lost 0 bases, the J end lost 1 base, and 18 bases lay between the germline ends. The CDR3 is 17 amino acids. CDR1 GTSNPN and CDR2 SVGIG come from the germline V gene (reference sequence). Here the CDR3 DNA reads TGTGCCTGGAGTGTAGGCCAGCCAGCTAGGATCCAAGAGACCCAGTACTTC. This sequence encodes CAWSVGQPARIQETQYF.

This chain uses TRBV7-2 with TRBJ1-2, with D possibly TRBD1 on 5 matching bases. Germline values: CDR1 SGHTA, CDR2 FQGNSA. Trimming removed 5 bases at V and 4 bases at J, with 11 bases between. CDR3 length: 13 amino acids. CDR3 DNA: TGTGCCAGCAGCAGTAGACAGTCCTATGGCTACACCTTC. Translation gives CASSSRQSYGYTF.

The V call is TRBV4-1, the J call TRBJ2-1, with 10 positions matching TRBD2. The V gene end was trimmed by 0 bases and the J gene end by 4 bases; junction bases not matched to a gene: 6. The CDR3 contains 17 residues. The germline V gene has CDR1 MGHRA and CDR2 YSYEKL. CDR3 sequence (DNA): TGCGCCAGCAGCCAAGAATGGAGGACTAGCGGTTACAATGAGCAGTTCTTC. Translating it yields CASSQEWRTSGYNEQFF.

CDR3 nucleotides: TGCGCCAGCAGCTTGACTAGCGGGAGCTTCGGGAACATTCAGTACTTC. Encoded protein: CASSLTSGSFGNIQYF. The chain combines TRBV5-1 with TRBJ2-4, with 11 bases fitting TRBD2. Germline CDR1 SGHRS, CDR2 YFSETQ. CDR3 length: 16 amino acids. V dropped 1 base and J dropped 7; count of bases not matched to a gene: 7.